Following are 22 T cell receptor beta chains from one sample sequenced in a study of T-cell reconstitution after alpha-beta-depleted transplantation in children. For TCRbeta, the library was prepared with unique molecular identifiers. TCRdb passed the PCR reads through MiXCR, listing each CDR3 protein once. The sample carries 500,000 to 750,000 distinct CDR3 sequences, roughly 13% recorded once. The sequences come from PBMCs, mostly from graft donor cells, collected 360 days after TCRalphabeta/CD19-depleted stem cell transplant. The receptors derive from a male patient under 18 who had a stem cell transplant for acute myeloid leukemia, so the T cells may come from the graft donor.

This clonotype showed up many times. V gene TRBV7-2 combines with J gene TRBJ2-5; 10 bases line up with TRBD2. This CDR3 contains 16 residues. Germline values: CDR1 SGHTA, CDR2 FQGNSA. Losses at the gene ends were 1 base for V and 5 bases for J; bases not matched to a gene: 7. As DNA, the CDR3 is TGTGCCAGCAGCTTAGGGAGCGGGAGGGCCGGGGAGACCCAGTACTTC. This gives the protein CASSLGSGRAGETQYF.

This chain uses TRBV11-1 with TRBJ2-1; D gene unclear. The CDR3 covers 14 residues. Germline assignment: CDR1 SGHAT and CDR2 FQDESV (reference sequence). Trimming took off 3 bases at V and 4 bases at J, with 10 bases between the two ends. CDR3 loop: CASSFRIQYNEQFF. CDR3 coding DNA: TGTGCCAGCAGCTTTCGGATTCAGTACAATGAGCAGTTCTTC. The full variable domain, with the rest looked up from reference TRBV11-1 and TRBJ2-1, is EAEVAQSPRYKITEKSQAVAFWCDPISGHATLYWYRQILGQGPELLVQFQDESVVDDSQLPKDRFSAERLKGVDSTLKIQPAELGDSAMYLCASSFRIQYNEQFFGPGTRLTVL.

The count of this clonotype is one. This chain links TRBV29-1 with TRBJ2-7, with D perhaps being TRBD1 or TRBD2 (5 bases each). The CDR3 length is 12 residues. The germline gives CDR1 SQVTM, CDR2 ANQGSEA. V dropped 7 bases and J dropped 5 bases, with 15 bases sitting between them. The CDR3 coding sequence is TGCAGCGCTGGATCGGGGACCCACGAGCAGTACTTC. Encoded protein: CSAGSGTHEQYF.

This clonotype was counted many times. V and J are TRBV7-6 and TRBJ1-4; D remains ambiguous. CDR3 size: 15 residues. Deletions cut 5 bases from V and 9 bases from J, with 19 bases between. Germline values: CDR1 SGHVS, CDR2 FNYEAQ. DNA of the CDR3: TGTGCCAGCAGCGAAGAGGTCTCGCGAGGGAAAAAACTGTTTTTT. The encoded protein is CASSEEVSRGKKLFF.

This clonotype was seen only a few times. V is TRBV2 and J is TRBJ2-5; D may be TRBD1 (6 bases). V was clipped by 7 bases and J by 0 bases, with 9 bases between them. From germline, CDR1 is SNHLY and CDR2 FYNNEI. There are 13 residues in the CDR3. In DNA, the CDR3 is TGTGCCAGCACCGGGACAAACCAAGAGACCCAGTACTTC. Encoded protein: CASTGTNQETQYF.

CDR3 sequence (DNA): TGCGCCAGCAGTCCTTCCTTCCGGGACAGGGGGCCGGAGACCCAGTACTTC. It codes for CASSPSFRDRGPETQYF. The chain employs TRBV23-1 and TRBJ2-5, with 12 bases aligning to TRBD1. TRBV23-1 is annotated as an ORF whose role is uncertain. The CDR3 contains 17 residues. With V trimmed by 4 bases and J by 5 bases, 11 bases remained unmatched.

This clonotype has a handful of counts. V is TRBV5-1 and J is TRBJ2-5; TRBD2 agrees at 15 bases. The CDR3 runs to 17 residues. Unmatched junction bases numbered 6, after V lost 2 bases and J lost 4 bases. CDR1 is SGHRS and CDR2 is YFSETQ in the germline V gene. CDR3 in DNA: TGCGCCAGCAGCTTCCGGACTAGCGGGAGGGCCGGAGAGACCCAGTACTTC. As protein: CASSFRTSGRAGETQYF.

This clonotype was seen more than once but under ten times. The rearrangement joins TRBV16 to TRBJ2-5; the D is unclear. Per germline, CDR1 KGHSY and CDR2 FQNENV. CDR3 length: 12 amino acids. V was clipped by 7 bases and J by 2 bases, with 8 bases between them. The CDR3 spells CASNRHQETQYF. In DNA form, the CDR3 reads TGTGCCAGCAACCGACATCAAGAGACCCAGTACTTC.

This chain connects TRBV28 to TRBJ2-3; 11 bases are shared with TRBD2. Germline values: CDR1 MDHEN, CDR2 SYDVKM. The CDR3 has 15 residues. V was clipped by 8 bases and J by 4 bases; unmatched bases: 8. Written as DNA, the CDR3 is TGTGCCAGCCTCCCTCGACTAGCGGGACCAGATACGCAGTATTTT. Encoded protein: CASLPRLAGPDTQYF. Full variable domain (remainder filled in from reference TRBV28 and TRBJ2-3): DVKVTQSSRYLVKRTGEKVFLECVQDMDHENMFWYRQDPGLGLRLIYFSYDVKMKEKGDIPEGYSVSREKKERFSLILESASTNQTSMYLCASLPRLAGPDTQYFGPGTRLTVL.

The table lists this clonotype with many counts. This sequence joins TRBV5-1 and TRBJ1-2; D is perhaps TRBD1 (5 bases). The V end was cut by 4 bases, the J end by 4 bases, with 20 bases between. The CDR3 extends over 16 amino acids. The germline CDR1 and CDR2 sequences are SGHRS and YFSETQ. CDR3 DNA sequence: TGCGCCAGCAGCCACTACCGGGACGGCGAGGCCTATGGCTACACCTTC. Translated, it gives CASSHYRDGEAYGYTF. The complete variable domain, with remaining parts taken from reference TRBV5-1 and TRBJ1-2, reads KAGVTQTPRYLIKTRGQQVTLSCSPISGHRSVSWYQQTPGQGLQFLFEYFSETQRNKGNFPGRFSGRQFSNSRSEMNVSTLELGDSALYLCASSHYRDGEAYGYTFGSGTRLTVV.

This clonotype was counted at least ten times. The J gene is TRBJ1-1, the V gene TRBV28; 9 bases match TRBD1. Germline V gene data show CDR1 as MDHEN and CDR2 as SYDVKM. CDR3 length: 16 amino acids. J gave up 11 bases and V 2 bases, and 15 bases lay outside the gene matches. CDR3 nucleotide sequence: TGTGCCAGCAGTTTAGGCGGGACAGGGTACGGCCGTTGGGCTTTCTTT. This translates into CASSLGGTGYGRWAFF.

The CDR3 region has the DNA TGTGCCAGCAGTGCCGGGACTAGTATGGGCTACGAGCAGTACTTC. Encoded protein: CASSAGTSMGYEQYF. This rearrangement joins TRBV6-2 or TRBV6-3 to TRBJ2-7, with 8 bases that match TRBD2. The CDR3 runs to 15 residues. CDR1 and CDR2 (germline): MNHEY, SVGEGT. V lost 5 bases, J lost 3 bases, and 9 bases stayed unmatched.

This clonotype occurred a few times. Likely a read error: the CDR3 ends without its conserved phenylalanine or tryptophan. The rearrangement links TRBV7-3 to TRBJ2-3; D is unresolved. The germline V gene has CDR1 SGHTA and CDR2 FQGTGA. V gave up 1 base and J gave up 4 bases, with 21 bases separating them. There are 18 residues in the CDR3. The chain's CDR3 is CASSLNSPGSGFADTQYL. In nucleotides, the CDR3 is TGTGCCAGCAGCTTAAACTCTCCCGGGTCGGGTTTCGCAGATACGCAGTATCTT.

This chain connects TRBV7-8 to TRBJ2-1, with TRBD2 identical over 8 bases. The CDR3 sequence is 18 residues long. With V trimmed by 1 base and J by 5 bases, 13 bases remained unmatched. Germline V gene lookup returns CDR1 SGHVS and CDR2 FQNEAQ. The CDR3 coding sequence is TGTGCCAGCAGCTTAGACGGGTCCGGCGGGAGGCACGACAATGAGCAGTTCTTC. It is translated as CASSLDGSGGRHDNEQFF. Filled out from reference TRBV7-8 and TRBJ2-1, the complete variable domain reads GAGVSQSPRYKVAKRGQDVALRCDPISGHVSLFWYQQALGQGPEFLTYFQNEAQLDKSGLPSDRFFAERPEGSVSTLKIQRTQQEDSAVYLCASSLDGSGGRHDNEQFFGPGTRLTVL.

This chain uses TRBV6-6 with TRBJ2-7, with D uncertain. CDR1 and CDR2 (germline): MNHNY, SVGAGI (reference sequence). The V gene lost 4 bases and the J gene lost 4 bases, with 11 bases spanning the gap. This CDR3 has 13 amino acids. The CDR3 reads CASSFDPPYEQYF. Here the CDR3 DNA reads TGTGCCAGCAGTTTTGATCCCCCTTACGAGCAGTACTTC.

V usage is TRBV7-3 and J usage is TRBJ2-3; 7 positions agree with TRBD2. The junction had 10 bases not matched to a gene; V was cut back by 5 bases and J by 2 bases. This CDR3 contains 16 residues. Germline assignment: CDR1 SGHTA and CDR2 FQGTGA. The CDR3 sequence is CASSPITGRNTDTQYF. The CDR3 nucleotides read TGTGCCAGCAGCCCTATAACCGGGAGGAACACAGATACGCAGTATTTT.

As DNA, the CDR3 is TGTGCCAGCAGCCAAGGGGTAGCTCGAGGTACAGATACGCAGTATTTT. Its translation: CASSQGVARGTDTQYF. V gene TRBV4-2 combines with J gene TRBJ2-3; D remains unclear. Germline loops: CDR1 LGHNA, CDR2 YNFKEQ. V lost 1 base, J lost 3 bases, and 14 bases lay in between. The CDR3 covers 16 residues.

The chain joins TRBV7-2 to TRBJ2-5; D might be TRBD2 (6 bases). This CDR3 has 16 amino acids. The germline V and J ends were trimmed by 7 bases and 0 bases, with 18 bases remaining between them. CDR1 and CDR2 (germline): SGHTA, FQGNSA. CDR3 region: CASKEGRSQYQETQYF. In DNA, the CDR3 is TGTGCCAGCAAGGAGGGGAGGTCTCAGTACCAAGAGACCCAGTACTTC.

The sample holds a few counts of this clonotype. This chain connects TRBV7-8 to TRBJ2-3; 7 bases match TRBD2. Trimming at V came to 2 bases and at J to 4 bases, leaving 6 bases not matched to a gene. Germline values: CDR1 SGHVS, CDR2 FQNEAQ. This CDR3 spans 15 amino acids. CDR3 loop: CASSLKRDRADTQYF. The DNA for the CDR3 is TGTGCCAGCAGCTTAAAGCGGGACCGGGCAGATACGCAGTATTTT.

This clonotype was recorded a few times. This sequence joins TRBV12-3 or TRBV12-4 and TRBJ2-3; no reliable D call. The CDR3 is made up of 15 amino acids. V was trimmed by 1 base and J by 2 bases, leaving 10 bases between them. This chain's CDR3 is CASSLGPSPTDTQYF. The CDR3 bases are TGTGCCAGCAGTTTAGGGCCGTCTCCCACAGATACGCAGTATTTT.

The chain carries TRBV3-1 and TRBJ2-2; 7 nucleotides align to TRBD2. The CDR3 has 15 residues. Losses at the gene ends were 3 bases for V and 1 base for J; bases not matched to a gene: 2. Germline lookup yields CDR1 LGHDT and CDR2 YNNKEL (reference sequence). CDR3 nucleotide sequence: TGTGCCAGCAGCCAGCTAGCGGTGAACACCGGGGAGCTGTTTTTT. Its translation: CASSQLAVNTGELFF.

This clonotype was recorded at least ten times. V is TRBV29-1 and J is TRBJ1-1, with D possibly matching TRBD1 (6 bases). The germline CDR1 and CDR2 sequences are SQVTM and ANQGSEA. V was shortened by 4 bases and J by 1 base, with 7 bases between the two germline ends. The CDR3 is 12 amino acids. For the CDR3, the DNA is TGCAGCGTTGGAGGGGGGAACACTGAAGCTTTCTTT. Its translation is CSVGGGNTEAFF. The complete variable domain, with remaining parts taken from reference TRBV29-1 and TRBJ1-1, reads SAVISQKPSRDICQRGTSLTIQCQVDSQVTMMFWYRQQPGQSLTLIATANQGSEATYESGFVIDKFPISRPNLTFSTLTVSNMSPEDSSIYLCSVGGGNTEAFFGQGTRLTVV.